This TCR beta chain was obtained from a study of identical twins. This clonotype came up a few times. V lost 0 bases, J lost 4 bases, and 8 bases lay in between. The CDR3 has 14 amino acids. Germline V gives CDR1 LNHNV, CDR2 YYDKDF (reference sequence). MiXCR, applied by TCRdb to the 5' RACE reads, yields one record per CDR3 protein. The sample shows 700,000 or so distinct CDR3 sequences, approximately 9% of them seen only once. This sample was shared with a second study, whose subject was yellow fever vaccine responses in identical twins.

This TCR came from a woman between 18 and 29 years old in good health. The sequencing sample was made of PBMCs. The gene calls are TRBV15 and TRBJ2-3, with no clear D. CDR3 region: CATSRDVVADTQYF. The CDR3, as DNA: TGTGCCACCAGCAGAGATGTCGTAGCAGATACGCAGTATTTT. Full variable domain (rest looked up from reference TRBV15 and TRBJ2-3): DAMVIQNPRYQVTQFGKPVTLSCSQTLNHNVMYWYQQKSSQAPKLLFHYYDKDFNNEADTPDNFQSRRPNTSFCFLDIRSPGLGDTAMYLCATSRDVVADTQYFGPGTRLTVL.